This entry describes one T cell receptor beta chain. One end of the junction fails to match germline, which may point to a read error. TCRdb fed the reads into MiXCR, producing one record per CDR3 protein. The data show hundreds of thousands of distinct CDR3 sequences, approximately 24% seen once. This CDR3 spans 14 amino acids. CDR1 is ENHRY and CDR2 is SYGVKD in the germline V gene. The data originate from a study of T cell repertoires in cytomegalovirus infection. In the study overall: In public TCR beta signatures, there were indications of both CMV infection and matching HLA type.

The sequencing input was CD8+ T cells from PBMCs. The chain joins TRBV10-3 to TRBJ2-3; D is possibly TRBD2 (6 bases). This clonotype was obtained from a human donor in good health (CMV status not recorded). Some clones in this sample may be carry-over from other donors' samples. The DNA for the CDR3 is TGTGCCATCAATGAGTCCGGGGGTACAGATACGCAGTATTTT. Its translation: CAINESGGTDTQYF.